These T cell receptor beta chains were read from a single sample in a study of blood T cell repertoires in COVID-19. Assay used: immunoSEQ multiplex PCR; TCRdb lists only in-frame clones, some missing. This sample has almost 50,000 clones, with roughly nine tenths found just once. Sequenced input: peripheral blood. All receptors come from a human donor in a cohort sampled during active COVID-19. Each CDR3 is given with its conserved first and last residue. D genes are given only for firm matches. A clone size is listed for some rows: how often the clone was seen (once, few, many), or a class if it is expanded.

CDR3: CASSSHSGGANTEAFF; DNA: TGTGCCAGCAGTTCGCATTCAGGGGGCGCAAACACTGAAGCTTTCTTT; J: TRBJ1-1; D: TRBD1; V: TRBV28; size: .
CDR3: CASSLGLTGEFEKLFF; DNA: TGTGCCAGCAGCTTAGGTCTGACAGGGGAGTTTGAAAAACTGTTTTTT; J: TRBJ1-4; D: TRBD1; V: TRBV7-9; size: .
CDR3: CASSPTQLGRYEQYF; DNA: TGTGCCAGCAGCCCGACTCAACTAGGTCGATACGAGCAGTACTTC; J: TRBJ2-7; D: .; V: TRBV28; size: .
CDR3: CASSPESEQPQHF; DNA: TGTGCCAGCTCACCGGAGTCCGAGCAGCCCCAGCATTTT; J: TRBJ1-5; D: .; V: TRBV18; size: .
CDR3: CASSVSGRTEAFF; DNA: TGTGCCAGCAGTGTGTCAGGGAGGACTGAAGCTTTCTTT; J: TRBJ1-1; D: .; V: TRBV2; size: few
CDR3: CASSLFELAGLETQYF; DNA: TGCGCCAGCAGCTTGTTCGAGCTAGCGGGATTAGAGACCCAGTACTTC; J: TRBJ2-5; D: TRBD2; V: TRBV5-1; size: once
CDR3: CASSLYLGSYNEQFF; DNA: TGTGCCAGCAGCTTATATTTGGGCTCCTACAATGAGCAGTTCTTC; J: TRBJ2-1; D: .; V: TRBV11-3; size: once
CDR3: CASSGDRVDTF; DNA: TGTGCCAGCAGCGGAGACAGGGTTGACACCTTC; J: TRBJ1-2; D: TRBD1; V: TRBV13; size: .
CDR3: CSVFGTGKTTNYGYTF; DNA: TGCAGCGTTTTTGGGACAGGGAAAACTACTAACTATGGCTACACCTTC; J: TRBJ1-2; D: TRBD1; V: TRBV29-1; size: .
CDR3: CASTRSGSRYNEQFF; DNA: TGTGCCAGTACCCGTAGCGGGAGTCGTTACAATGAGCAGTTCTTC; J: TRBJ2-1; D: TRBD2; V: TRBV19; size: .
CDR3: CASSGTTGTEAFF; DNA: TGTGCCAGCAGTGGGACCACAGGCACTGAAGCTTTCTTT; J: TRBJ1-1; D: .; V: TRBV6-4; size: .
CDR3: CASSQDSEQTEYYGYTF; DNA: TGTGCCAGCAGCCAAGATTCAGAGCAGACAGAATACTATGGCTACACCTTC; J: TRBJ1-2; D: .; V: TRBV4-2; size: .
CDR3: CASRPQGSYEQYF; DNA: TGTGCCAGCAGGCCACAGGGGTCTTACGAGCAGTACTTC; J: TRBJ2-7; D: TRBD1; V: TRBV27; size: .
CDR3: CASSSARTGGNIQYF; DNA: TGTGCCAGCAGTTCCGCCCGGACAGGGGGTAACATTCAGTACTTC; J: TRBJ2-4; D: TRBD1; V: TRBV28; size: .
CDR3: CASSLVAGTSGANVLTF; DNA: TGTGCCAGCAGCTTAGTAGCGGGTACCTCTGGGGCCAACGTCCTGACTTTC; J: TRBJ2-6; D: TRBD2; V: TRBV7-2; size: .
CDR3: CASSQTGSFEKLFF; DNA: TGTGCCAGCAGCCAAACAGGGTCTTTTGAAAAACTGTTTTTT; J: TRBJ1-4; D: .; V: TRBV7-9; size: .
CDR3: CASTDSGASYNEQFF; DNA: TGTGCCAGCACCGATAGCGGGGCTTCCTACAATGAGCAGTTCTTC; J: TRBJ2-1; D: TRBD2; V: TRBV6-5; size: .
CDR3: CASSEMARGSSYNEQFF; DNA: TGTGCCAGCAGTGAGATGGCAAGGGGGAGCTCCTACAATGAGCAGTTCTTC; J: TRBJ2-1; D: .; V: TRBV6-1; size: .
CDR3: CASSLGGLAGVRDTQYF; DNA: TGTGCCAGCAGCTTAGGTGGACTAGCGGGAGTTCGGGATACGCAGTATTTT; J: TRBJ2-3; D: TRBD2; V: TRBV7-6; size: .
CDR3: CATTPRGQSVEQYF; DNA: TGTGCCACCACTCCCCGGGGACAGAGCGTCGAGCAGTACTTC; J: TRBJ2-7; D: TRBD1; V: TRBV15; size: once
CDR3: CSPLTHRDWYTEAFF; DNA: TGCAGCCCGCTAACTCACAGGGATTGGTACACTGAAGCTTTCTTT; J: TRBJ1-1; D: .; V: TRBV29-1; size: .
CDR3: CASSSGTGGYYEQYF; DNA: TGTGCCAGCAGCTCAGGGACAGGAGGGTACTACGAGCAGTACTTC; J: TRBJ2-7; D: TRBD1; V: TRBV2; size: .
CDR3: CASRDSLSSYEQYF; DNA: TGTGCCAGTAGGGACAGTTTAAGCTCCTACGAGCAGTACTTC; J: TRBJ2-7; D: .; V: TRBV19; size: .
CDR3: CASSDPGRNEQFF; DNA: TGCGCCAGCAGTGACCCCGGGAGAAACGAGCAGTTCTTC; J: TRBJ2-1; D: .; V: TRBV10-2; size: .
CDR3: CASSAGNLRGRGYEQYF; DNA: TGTGCCAGCAGTGCGGGGAACCTGCGGGGCCGTGGATACGAGCAGTACTTC; J: TRBJ2-7; D: .; V: TRBV25-1; size: .
CDR3: CASWPGSFRTGPNTGELFF; DNA: TGCGCCAGCTGGCCAGGGTCATTTCGGACAGGGCCGAACACCGGGGAGCTGTTTTTT; J: TRBJ2-2; D: TRBD1; V: TRBV5-1; size: .
CDR3: CASSESSRGPGNTIYF; DNA: TGTGCCAGCAGTGAATCGTCCAGGGGGCCTGGAAACACCATATATTTT; J: TRBJ1-3; D: TRBD1; V: TRBV25-1; size: once
CDR3: CASSRNGVTNEKLFF; DNA: TGTGCCAGCAGCCGCAACGGTGTGACTAATGAAAAACTGTTTTTT; J: TRBJ1-4; D: .; V: TRBV7-9; size: .
CDR3: CASSSEAYEQYF; DNA: TGTGCCAGCAGCTCAGAGGCGTACGAGCAGTACTTC; J: TRBJ2-7; D: .; V: TRBV3-1/TRBV3-2; size: few
CDR3: CASSLGGSGGELFF; DNA: TGTGCCAGCAGCTTAGGCGGGAGTGGCGGGGAGCTGTTTTTT; J: TRBJ2-2; D: TRBD2; V: TRBV11-2; size: .
CDR3: CASSRDGGRFYGYTF; DNA: TGTGCCAGCAGCCGGGATGGCGGGCGTTTCTATGGCTACACCTTC; J: TRBJ1-2; D: .; V: TRBV3-1/TRBV3-2; size: .
CDR3: CASRPGQGGADTQYF; DNA: TGTGCCAGCAGACCGGGACAGGGAGGGGCAGATACGCAGTATTTT; J: TRBJ2-3; D: TRBD1; V: TRBV6-5; size: once
CDR3: CASSSFGLNEQYF; DNA: TGCGCCAGCAGCTCCTTCGGGTTGAACGAGCAGTACTTC; J: TRBJ2-7; D: .; V: TRBV5-1; size: .
CDR3: CASSQPGGQAYGYTF; DNA: TGTGCCAGCAGCCAACCAGGGGGACAGGCATATGGCTACACCTTC; J: TRBJ1-2; D: TRBD1; V: TRBV13; size: .
CDR3: CASISRTKEEKLFF; DNA: TGTGCCAGTATCTCCCGGACAAAGGAGGAAAAACTGTTTTTT; J: TRBJ1-4; D: .; V: TRBV19; size: .
CDR3: CASSEFGFRAYEQYF; DNA: TGTGCCAGCAGTGAATTTGGGTTTCGGGCCTACGAGCAGTACTTC; J: TRBJ2-7; D: .; V: TRBV6-1; size: .
CDR3: CASSDPGQGHKLFF; DNA: TGTGCCAGCAGTGACCCTGGACAGGGGCACAAACTGTTTTTT; J: TRBJ1-4; D: TRBD1; V: TRBV6-1; size: .
CDR3: CASSEQGAGTGELFF; DNA: TGTGCCAGTAGTGAACAGGGGGCAGGCACCGGGGAGCTGTTTTTT; J: TRBJ2-2; D: TRBD1; V: TRBV19; size: .
CDR3: CAWKTGGVHEQYF; DNA: TGTGCCTGGAAAACAGGGGGCGTCCACGAGCAGTACTTC; J: TRBJ2-7; D: TRBD1; V: TRBV30; size: .
CDR3: CASSNDRLSTGELFF; DNA: TGTGCCAGCAGTAACGACAGGTTATCAACCGGGGAGCTGTTTTTT; J: TRBJ2-2; D: .; V: TRBV25-1; size: .
CDR3: CSVEVLNRLYEQFF; DNA: TGCAGCGTTGAAGTCTTAAACAGGCTATACGAGCAGTTCTTC; J: TRBJ2-1; D: .; V: TRBV29-1; size: .
CDR3: CASSPTVGYGYTF; DNA: TGTGCCAGCAGTCCAACAGTGGGTTATGGCTACACCTTC; J: TRBJ1-2; D: .; V: TRBV6-6; size: .
CDR3: CASSQSDGGRSYNSPLHF; DNA: TGTGCCAGCAGCCAATCCGACGGAGGACGCTCCTATAATTCACCCCTCCACTTT; J: TRBJ1-6; D: .; V: TRBV4-2; size: .
CDR3: CASSIVGRGSTDTQYF; DNA: TGTGCCAGTAGTATAGTCGGAAGGGGGAGCACAGATACGCAGTATTTT; J: TRBJ2-3; D: .; V: TRBV19; size: .
CDR3: CASSERSTDTQYF; DNA: TGCGCCAGCAGTGAACGGAGCACAGATACGCAGTATTTT; J: TRBJ2-3; D: .; V: TRBV10-1; size: .
CDR3: CAISTGVSIRQHF; DNA: TGTGCCATCTCGACAGGGGTCTCTATCCGCCAGCATTTT; J: TRBJ1-5; D: TRBD1; V: TRBV10-3; size: .
CDR3: CASGLGTGEITGELFF; DNA: TGTGCTAGTGGTTTAGGGACAGGGGAAATCACCGGGGAGCTGTTTTTT; J: TRBJ2-2; D: TRBD1; V: TRBV12-5; size: .
CDR3: CASRSEGSSETQYF; DNA: TGCGCCAGCAGATCGGAGGGATCCTCGGAGACCCAGTACTTC; J: TRBJ2-5; D: .; V: TRBV23-1; size: few
CDR3: CASSQDQNRPEAFF; DNA: TGTGCCAGCAGCCAAGATCAGAACCGCCCTGAAGCTTTCTTT; J: TRBJ1-1; D: .; V: TRBV14; size: .
CDR3: CASTSHSNQPQHF; DNA: TGTGCCTCGACTTCGCACAGCAATCAGCCCCAGCATTTT; J: TRBJ1-5; D: .; V: TRBV6-5; size: .
CDR3: CAISVEGRDEQFF; DNA: TGTGCCATCAGTGTGGAGGGTCGGGATGAGCAGTTCTTC; J: TRBJ2-1; D: .; V: TRBV10-3; size: .
CDR3: CASRTVSYEQYF; DNA: TGTGCCAGCAGAACAGTGTCCTACGAGCAGTACTTC; J: TRBJ2-7; D: .; V: TRBV7-3; size: .
CDR3: CASSLWPLQGSGTDTQYF; DNA: TGTGCCAGCAGCTTATGGCCGTTGCAGGGGTCGGGCACAGATACGCAGTATTTT; J: TRBJ2-3; D: .; V: TRBV7-2; size: .
CDR3: CASSVGTGGWYEAFF; DNA: TGTGCCAGCAGCGTTGGGACAGGGGGATGGTATGAAGCTTTCTTT; J: TRBJ1-1; D: TRBD1; V: TRBV9; size: .
CDR3: CASRTTTGGANYGYTF; DNA: TGTGCCAGCAGAACTACTACAGGCGGAGCTAACTATGGCTACACCTTC; J: TRBJ1-2; D: .; V: TRBV3-1/TRBV3-2; size: .
CDR3: CAWSVRGSYGYTF; DNA: TGTGCCTGGAGTGTGAGAGGATCCTATGGCTACACCTTC; J: TRBJ1-2; D: .; V: TRBV30; size: .
CDR3: CASSQGSGSNTGELFF; DNA: TGTGCCAGCAGCCAAGGCAGCGGTTCGAACACCGGGGAGCTGTTTTTT; J: TRBJ2-2; D: .; V: TRBV3-1/TRBV3-2; size: .